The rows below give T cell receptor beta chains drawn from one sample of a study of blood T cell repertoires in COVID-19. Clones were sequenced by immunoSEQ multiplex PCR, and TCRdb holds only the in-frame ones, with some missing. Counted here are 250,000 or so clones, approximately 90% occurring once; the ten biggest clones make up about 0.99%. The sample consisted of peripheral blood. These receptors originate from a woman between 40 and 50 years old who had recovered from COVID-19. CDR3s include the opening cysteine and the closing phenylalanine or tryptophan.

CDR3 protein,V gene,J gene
CASSDGQGVWPQHF,TRBV6-4,TRBJ1-5
CASSLGTHAHEQYF,TRBV5-1,TRBJ2-7
CASSPRIGLGNQPQHF,TRBV7-2,TRBJ1-5
CASTPGWALNTEAFF,TRBV7-8,TRBJ1-1
CASRRQGGTEAFF,TRBV7-2,TRBJ1-1
CASSQGRATRYGYTF,TRBV4-3,TRBJ1-2
CAWSPRVAGGKQFF,TRBV30,TRBJ2-1
CASSYRGLAGSYNEQFF,TRBV6-2/TRBV6-3,TRBJ2-1
CASSLGVSGIGGNTGELFF,TRBV5-1,TRBJ2-2
CATSDGVAGGPDTQYF,TRBV24-1,TRBJ2-3
CASTPGQGRTEAFF,TRBV10-1,TRBJ1-1
CASSPQQGTNTEAFF,TRBV18,TRBJ1-1
CASSPPQGNGYTF,TRBV3-1/TRBV3-2,TRBJ1-2
CASTAGGGKNIQYF,TRBV5-1,TRBJ2-4